Below, 20 T cell receptor beta chains from the same sample are listed, as sequenced in a study of blood T cell repertoires in COVID-19. Produced via immunoSEQ multiplex PCR; TCRdb's table is partial and in-frame only. The sample consists of 180,000 or so clones, 80% to 90% of them appearing once. Material: peripheral blood. The receptor set was obtained from a woman between 50 and 59 years old with acute or convalescent COVID-19.

The rearrangement joins TRBV5-4 to TRBJ2-2; D unresolved. V was trimmed by 0 bases and J by 7 bases, leaving 10 bases between them. The CDR3 consists of 14 residues. Looked up from germline, CDR1 is SGHNT and CDR2 is YYREEE (reference sequence). CDR3 protein: CASSLGGVGGELFF. The CDR3 DNA sequence: TGTGCCAGCAGCTTGGGAGGCGTCGGCGGGGAGCTGTTTTTT.

V gene TRBV6-5 combines with J gene TRBJ1-1, with D perhaps TRBD1 (6 bases). Germline values: CDR1 MNHEY, CDR2 SVGAGI. This CDR3 is 14 amino acids long. Between the trimmed V and J ends, which lost 7 bases and 4 bases, there was a span of 16 bases. CDR3: CASKRAGTSTEAFF. Written as DNA, the CDR3 is TGTGCCAGCAAGAGAGCCGGGACAAGCACTGAAGCTTTCTTT.

The gene calls are TRBV24-1 and TRBJ2-7; D not certain. Germline loops: CDR1 KGHDR, CDR2 SFDVKD. CDR3 length: 12 amino acids. V lost 3 bases and J lost 6, with 8 bases in between. CDR3 region: CATSDLSGEQYF. The CDR3 bases are TGTGCCACCAGTGATCTATCCGGCGAGCAGTACTTC.

The rearrangement uses TRBV10-3 and TRBJ1-2; TRBD1 matches at 8 bases. The CDR3 consists of 16 residues. Looked up from germline, CDR1 is ENHRY and CDR2 is SYGVKD. The junction had 10 bases not matched to a gene; V was cut back by 0 bases and J by 7 bases. The CDR3 nucleotides are TGTGCCATCAGTGAGTCGGGTTGGCAGGGGGCAGGTGGCTACACCTTC. Encoded protein: CAISESGWQGAGGYTF.

The V gene is TRBV18, the J gene TRBJ1-2; D gene unclear. There are 14 residues in the CDR3. Germline CDR1 KGHSH, CDR2 LQKENI. Trimming took off 4 bases at V and 2 bases at J, with 11 bases between the two ends. CDR3: CASSLLTENYGYTF. In DNA form, the CDR3 reads TGTGCCAGCTCACTATTGACTGAGAACTATGGCTACACCTTC.

This clone appeared a few times. V and J are TRBV19 and TRBJ1-5; TRBD1 is a possible D gene (5 bases). The V gene lost 7 bases and the J gene lost 3 bases, with 16 bases spanning the gap. CDR1 is LNHDA and CDR2 is SQIVND in the germline V gene (reference sequence). The CDR3 is made up of 15 amino acids. CDR3 in DNA: TGTGCCAGTAAAAAGGACGGACAAAACAATCAGCCCCAGCATTTT. Encoded protein: CASKKDGQNNQPQHF.

This clone was detected only once. V usage is TRBV9 and J usage is TRBJ1-1, with a weak D call TRBD1 (5 bases). The CDR3 is 15 amino acids. Germline V gene sequence: CDR1 SGDLS, CDR2 YYNGEE. Trimming took 0 bases from V and 1 from J, leaving 10 bases between them. CDR3 in DNA: TGTGCCAGCAGCGTAGGTGGAGGGGCGAACACTGAAGCTTTCTTT. It is translated as CASSVGGGANTEAFF. Complete variable domain (other parts from reference TRBV9 and TRBJ1-1): DSGVTQTPKHLITATGQRVTLRCSPRSGDLSVYWYQQSLDQGLQFLIQYYNGEERAKGNILERFSAQQFPDLHSELNLSSLELGDSALYFCASSVGGGANTEAFFGQGTRLTVV.

J is TRBJ2-5 and V is TRBV6-5, with 7 bases that match TRBD1. The CDR3 loop spans 13 amino acids. Looked up from germline, CDR1 is MNHEY and CDR2 is SVGAGI. V gave up 4 bases and J gave up 2 bases; unmatched junction bases: 1. The CDR3 region is CASSWTGQETQYF. The DNA of the CDR3 is TGTGCCAGCAGTTGGACAGGACAAGAGACCCAGTACTTC.

V gene TRBV7-2 combines with J gene TRBJ2-2, with D possibly TRBD2 on 6 matching bases. CDR3 size: 15 residues. The V and J ends lost 1 base and 3 bases respectively, with 9 bases between them. Germline CDR1 reads SGHTA; CDR2 reads FQGNSA. The CDR3 loop is CASSLGTIDTGELFF. The CDR3 DNA sequence: TGTGCCAGCAGCTTAGGGACTATTGACACCGGGGAGCTGTTTTTT.

The chain recombines TRBV5-1 with TRBJ1-1; 7 positions match TRBD1. The germline gives CDR1 SGHRS, CDR2 YFSETQ. CDR3 length equals 17 residues. The V segment lost 4 bases and the J segment 0 bases; nucleotides outside the gene matches: 12. The CDR3, as DNA: TGCGCCAGCAGCCCTAGTTGGGACAGCGTCATGAACACTGAAGCTTTCTTT. It translates to CASSPSWDSVMNTEAFF. The full variable domain, in which reference TRBV5-1 and TRBJ1-1 provide the parts outside the CDR3, is KAGVTQTPRYLIKTRGQQVTLSCSPISGHRSVSWYQQTPGQGLQFLFEYFSETQRNKGNFPGRFSGRQFSNSRSEMNVSTLELGDSALYLCASSPSWDSVMNTEAFFGQGTRLTVV.

The CDR3 is CASSLALGGGNQETQYF. The CDR3 region has the DNA TGCGCCAGCAGCTTGGCCTTGGGCGGGGGGAACCAAGAGACCCAGTACTTC. The chain links TRBV5-1 to TRBJ2-5, with 8 positions matching TRBD2. The CDR3 length is 17 residues. The V segment lost 0 bases and the J segment 0 bases; nucleotides outside the gene matches: 7. Germline V gene lookup returns CDR1 SGHRS and CDR2 YFSETQ.

The rearrangement links TRBV30 to TRBJ2-5; D might be TRBD1 (6 bases). V shed 5 bases and J shed 7 bases, with 20 bases lying between them. This CDR3 spans 14 amino acids. The germline gives CDR1 GTSNPN, CDR2 SVGIG (reference sequence). The CDR3 loop is CAWRKAGVYGTQYF. The DNA of the CDR3 is TGTGCCTGGCGCAAGGCAGGGGTGTATGGGACCCAGTACTTC.

This chain uses TRBV6-5 with TRBJ1-6; 10 positions match TRBD1. Trimming cost V 6 bases and J 10 bases; bases outside gene matches: 9. There are 15 residues in the CDR3. CDR1 is MNHEY and CDR2 is SVGAGI in the germline V gene. The CDR3 reads CASRGTGAVGSPLHF. CDR3 nucleotide sequence: TGTGCCAGCAGGGGGACAGGGGCCGTCGGGTCACCCCTCCACTTT.

This sequence joins TRBV3-1 (or the pseudogene TRBV3-2) and TRBJ2-2, with TRBD2 as a possible D gene (5 bases). Germline V gene sequence: CDR1 LGHDT, CDR2 YNNKEL (reference sequence). With 5 bases removed from V and 0 bases from J, the gap between germline ends came to 7 bases. The CDR3 has 14 amino acids. CDR3 nucleotides: TGTGCCAGCAGCGGACTGACGAACACCGGGGAGCTGTTTTTT. It codes for CASSGLTNTGELFF.

The rearrangement joins TRBV6-2 or TRBV6-3 to TRBJ2-2, with unresolved D. The germline gives CDR1 MNHEY, CDR2 SVGEGT. V was pared by 6 bases and J by 4 bases, with 12 bases between. The CDR3 extends over 14 amino acids. CDR3 loop: CASSQPGITGELFF. CDR3 nucleotide sequence: TGTGCCAGCAGCCAACCAGGCATCACCGGGGAGCTGTTTTTT.

The V call is TRBV3-1 (or the pseudogene TRBV3-2), the J call TRBJ2-7, with D perhaps TRBD1 (6 bases). Germline V gene data show CDR1 as LGHDT and CDR2 as YNNKEL (reference sequence). There are 15 residues in the CDR3. V lost 0 bases, J lost 6 bases, and 15 bases lay in between. CDR3 in amino acids: CASSQDQGRLPEQYF. CDR3 DNA sequence: TGTGCCAGCAGCCAAGATCAGGGGCGCCTGCCCGAGCAGTACTTC.

The chain has TRBV6-2 or TRBV6-3 and TRBJ2-5, with D perhaps TRBD2 (5 bases). The CDR3 runs to 11 residues. V was pared by 6 bases and J by 9 bases, with 11 bases between. Germline loops: CDR1 MNHEY, CDR2 SVGEGT. The CDR3 loop is CASSPMGAQYF. The DNA for the CDR3 is TGTGCCAGCAGCCCTATGGGAGCCCAGTACTTC.

This rearrangement joins TRBV7-2 to TRBJ1-2, with 7 bases aligning to TRBD1. This CDR3 has 15 residues. In germline, CDR1 is SGHTA, CDR2 FQGNSA. Trimming cost V 5 bases and J 2 bases; bases outside gene matches: 8. As DNA, the CDR3 is TGTGCCAGCAGCCCCCGGGACAGATTAAACTATGGCTACACCTTC. This codes for CASSPRDRLNYGYTF.

The chain couples TRBV3-1 (or the pseudogene TRBV3-2) to TRBJ1-2; 7 positions match TRBD1. Trimming took 2 bases from V and 13 from J; bases not matched to a gene: 10. Germline CDR1 reads LGHDT; CDR2 reads YNNKEL (reference sequence). The CDR3 runs to 13 residues. The CDR3 DNA is TGTGCCAGCAGCCAATCCCGGGACAGCCTCCGCACCTTC. Protein product: CASSQSRDSLRTF.

The rearrangement links TRBV5-4 to TRBJ2-5; TRBD2 aligns across 14 bases. The germline V gene encodes CDR1 SGHNT and CDR2 YYREEE (reference sequence). The CDR3 has 17 residues. J was trimmed by 3 bases and V by 4 bases; bases with no gene match: 8. The CDR3 reads CASSATSGRASKETQYF. The CDR3 bases are TGTGCCAGCAGCGCGACTAGCGGGAGGGCCAGTAAAGAGACCCAGTACTTC.